This T cell receptor (beta chain) emerged from a study of blood T cell repertoires in COVID-19. For the study at large: The study drew acute and convalescent COVID-19 samples from the United States, Italy and Spain.

Per the original data handling: Reference gene primers were amplified, and this amplification served to estimate nucleated cell counts. The protocol was immunoSEQ multiplex PCR, while the TCRdb copy is restricted to in-frame clones and leaves out a portion. V, J and clone size derive from that table, while D and trimming were established from the DNA sequence. The data hold approximately 460,000 clones, with approximately 89% observed a single time. Seattle researchers signed up patients amid active infection and tracked them longitudinally. Germline V CDR1 and CDR2: LNHDA, SQIVND (reference sequence). Trimming took 6 bases from V and 5 from J, leaving 10 bases between them. CDR3 length: 13 residues.

This chain joins TRBV19 and TRBJ1-4; no reliable D call. Sequenced sample: peripheral blood. This receptor was obtained from a man between 18 and 29 years old with COVID-19, enrolled during active disease. The CDR3 loop reads CASSQRRNEKLFF. The CDR3 DNA follows: TGTGCCAGTAGCCAACGGCGGAATGAAAAACTGTTTTTT.